This T cell receptor (beta chain) was sequenced for a study of blood T cell repertoires in COVID-19. Looking at the study overall: Samples came from the United States, Italy and Spain, spanning acute and convalescent COVID-19.

Produced via immunoSEQ multiplex PCR; TCRdb's table is partial and in-frame only. Of around 50,000 clones in the sample, approximately 90% were seen once. Looked up from germline, CDR1 is LGHNA and CDR2 is YSLEER. This CDR3 spans 18 amino acids. V dropped 1 base and J dropped 0 bases, with 13 bases sitting between them. The chain recombines TRBV4-3 with TRBJ1-6, with D possibly matching TRBD1 (6 bases). Sequenced input: peripheral blood. The sequence derives from a man between 60 and 75 years old with acute or convalescent COVID-19. As DNA, the CDR3 is TGCGCCAGCAGCCAAGCCCGAGGCAGGGGCTCCTATAATTCACCCCTCCACTTT. Translating gives CASSQARGRGSYNSPLHF.